The clone carrying this T cell receptor (beta chain) was seen once. What it binds is not known. The entry originates in a study of shared clonotypes between healthy human individuals. Study summary: Each donor's CD4 naive and CD4 memory cells filled three plates apiece, CD8 naive two, and CD8 memory one. Overall study findings and caveats: Among non-shared clonotypes, generation probabilities were lower than among those shared by all four donors.

CD8 memory was a combination of CD45RO+ cells and CCR7-negative CD45RA+ TemRA cells. In the study's own analysis: With immunoSEQ giving junction-only sequences and no quality scores, filtering differed. Using immunoSEQ multiplex PCR, the repertoire was profiled, and TCRdb retains in-frame clones only, with some absent. V and J calls and clone size are as listed in that table; D and trimming were resolved from the DNA. The sample consists of about 100,000 clones, 68% of them appearing once. Germline V CDR1 and CDR2: SGDLS, YYNGEE. V dropped 0 bases and J dropped 0 bases, with 9 bases sitting between them. This CDR3 is built from 15 residues.

J is TRBJ1-1 and V is TRBV9; D perhaps matches TRBD1 (5 bases). The sequence derives from a man younger than 45 in good health. Sequencing was done on a sample of memory CD8+ T cells sorted from blood. As for subset: CD45RO+ cells pooled with CCR7-negative TemRA cells. The CDR3 DNA follows: TGTGCCAGCAGCGTAGGAGGGGCCGTGAACACTGAAGCTTTCTTT. This gives the protein CASSVGGAVNTEAFF.